One T cell receptor (beta chain) is described in this entry. Its antigen is not yet known. No per-base quality is available; no much larger clone lies one base away. Including cysteine and phenylalanine, the CDR3 has 13 amino acids. This entry keeps only the CDR3 DNA: 39 bases, framed from base 1. Sequences MNHEY (CDR1) and SVGAGI (CDR2) are obtained from the germline V gene. Germline trimming: 5 bases from V, 5 bases from J; junction bases outside gene matches: 3. This sample is drawn from a study of cytomegalovirus exposure and HLA in healthy donors (dated by TCRdb to 2016 to 2017). Study-wide context: In an earlier analysis of under 750 of the donors, approximately 300 Gb of sequence data and 117 million unique TCR beta sequences from about 190 million T cells were reported. An early release that covered 640 HLA-typed donors contained approximately 300 gigabases of sequencing data and 70 million to 100 million unique TCR sequences. Of the roughly 400 genotyped donors, 65% to 90% fell in the genetic ancestry cluster associated with self-reported Caucasian donors. The aim of the study was to test whether cataloging public T cell receptors could identify signatures of past pathogen exposure. The study used immunosequencing to profile the T cell repertoires of approximately 650 subjects and linked those repertoires to cytomegalovirus serostatus. In addition to the first cohort of hundreds of subjects, a separate validation cohort of around 110 different subjects was used. To predict cytomegalovirus infection status, the study combined high-throughput TCR immunosequencing, statistical association of individual TCRs with disease status, and machine learning. To study patterns of TCR occurrence, a later analysis re-analyzed previously published TCR beta repertoires from 650 to 750 donors and added high-resolution HLA genotyping. Rather than drawing on any new phenotypic data, the later analysis identified candidate immune exposures from TCR beta sequences and the way those sequences occurred across donors. An earlier analysis of about 620 of the donors applied high-throughput TCR beta sequencing to assess whether each TCR beta V gene segment acted as functional or pseudogenic. Donor age, sex, ethnicity and CMV serostatus were compiled together with the repertoire data. A later genetic analysis used genome-wide SNP genotypes for about three fifths of the roughly 700 donors, treating that subset as a discovery cohort. Every repertoire in the discovery cohort had been generated on one and the same sequencing platform. HLA typing included class I and class II loci at four-digit resolution. Typing coverage varied by locus: roughly 629-630 donors for A, B, C, DRB1 and DQB1; about 520 for DQA1; approximately 570 for DPA1; 400 to 480 for DPB1. Because of strong linkage in the cohort, roughly five DR-DQ haplotypes were treated as single units for association and clustering. On average, about 200,000 unique TCR beta nucleotide sequences were sequenced per donor among 398 genotyped donors of the cohort, with 15% to 20% of those sequences being non-productive.

The investigation overall reported the following: Across donors, most TCR sequences were observed very rarely, whereas some public TCRs were present in many individuals. In a later analysis, the rate of TCR association differed among HLA loci, with DRB1 alleles having the most associated TCRs and HLA-C alleles having the fewest. The only immune exposure information available for the cohort was CMV serostatus. In this cohort, only TCR beta chains were sequenced, and detectable features were limited by the absence of alpha or paired-chain data. The sequencing pipeline was judged likely to have produced a cluster of highly shared sequence variants as a technical artifact. Presence/absence analyses assumed roughly uniform sequencing depth across donors, an assumption that may not hold. In the study, 150 to 200 TCR beta chains were listed as associated with cytomegalovirus. V-gene and J-gene trimming of TCR beta chains was associated with a missense DCLRE1C variant in a later genetic analysis, and the association was replicated in an independent cohort. A further reported finding was that TCR beta sequences accurately predicted the HLA-A and HLA-B alleles for most subjects in the first cohort. A few of the identified cytomegalovirus-associated TCR beta chains were confirmed in vitro to be specific for cytomegalovirus antigens. A later analysis found that HLA-associated TCR beta chains were more clonally expanded and had lower generation probabilities than equally common non-associated chains. Some IMGT-functional V segments, including TRBV6-2 and TRBV6-3, could not be told apart with the 87-base-pair reads, so those segments were excluded. Because HLA typing was missing for some donors at each locus, association tests included only the typed subset. In a later genetic analysis, fewer N-insertions in productive TCRs were reported among donors in an Asian-associated ancestry cluster than the roughly 700-donor mean. In a later analysis, about 16,000 TCR beta sequences were associated with specific HLA alleles at a false discovery rate of 0.05. In an earlier analysis of several hundred of the donors, most TCR beta V segments were observed in productive rearrangements about 87% or about 30% of the time, broadly matching IMGT annotations. In both the original and validation cohorts, the classifier was reported to diagnose cytomegalovirus status with high specificity and sensitivity. Correlated functional status among segregating V segments might reflect linkage disequilibrium, but an unknown experimental factor could not be ruled out. The authors suggested that the approach could potentially be extended to other disease states and immunological phenotypes. Because counts were too low, approximately 18 rarely observed V segments, including chromosome 9 orphons, were excluded from the earlier analysis of around 590 of the donors. Assigning TCR associations to individual alleles was difficult when HLA alleles, especially DR and DQ, strongly co-occurred. According to a later analysis, most CMV-associated TCR beta chains appeared to be HLA-restricted, and the HLA associations seemed to be driven largely by CMV exposure. According to a later analysis, parvovirus B19, influenza, CMV and Epstein-Barr virus appeared linked to several top co-occurrence clusters.

Preparation of the library involved the immunoSEQ multiplex PCR assay. For the multiplex PCR, a mixture combining 60 forward primers for TCR Vbeta segments and 13 reverse primers for TCR Jbeta segments was used. Amplification of the CDR3 region of rearranged TCR beta genes was performed with a multiplex PCR assay on genomic DNA. On the Illumina HiSeq System, the amplified TCR beta libraries were sequenced as 87-base-pair reads. Concerning the study's data processing: A later analysis tallied approximately 87 million unique TCR beta chains across the 550 to 850 repertoires, and 10 million to 11 million of those chains were shared by two or more donors. Raw reads were error-corrected and collapsed into unique sequences with a nearest-neighbor algorithm that merged closely related sequences to remove PCR and sequencing errors. Alignment of CDR3 sequences to IMGT reference sequences was used to assign V, D and J gene segments. Each retained sequence needed at least a six-nucleotide match to both a V gene segment and a J gene segment. A rearrangement counted as productive if the CDR3 had no stop codons and remained in frame with V and J, and every other rearrangement counted as non-productive. CDR3 was defined according to IMGT convention as the region running from the second conserved V-encoded cysteine to the conserved J-encoded phenylalanine. The earlier analysis of 500 to 600 of the donors excluded sequences that lacked an unambiguous match to a single V gene segment. In an earlier analysis of several hundred of the donors, V segments were called functional above 56.7% productive rearrangements and were called segregating when the between-donor standard deviation exceeded 5%. To diagnose cytomegalovirus status from the catalog of TCR beta chain sequences, a statistical classification framework was built. V and J gene assignment, in a later analysis, came from comparing TCR nucleotide sequences with IMGT/GENE-DB human TR gene sequences. A later analysis assigned CDR3 sequences and most-parsimonious VDJ recombination scenarios with the TCRdist pipeline. In a later analysis, each TCR beta chain was defined by its CDR3 amino acid sequence together with its V-gene family, and reads without a unique V-gene family were excluded. To address suspected cross-contamination and a sequencing artifact, a later analysis removed 450 to 700 highly shared, low-generation-probability nucleotide sequences. In a later analysis, a clonal expansion index for each public chain was calculated from normalized within-repertoire ranks of inferred template counts. A later analysis computed generation probabilities with a VDJ recombination model fitted to out-of-frame rearrangements, and checked the results against IGoR. In a later analysis, hypergeometric tests were used to score TCR-TCR, TCR-HLA and TCR-CMV co-occurrence, with a repertoire-size bias correction applied to TCR pairs. To estimate false discovery rates, a later analysis permuted the HLA or CMV assignments 20 times. In a later analysis, co-occurring TCRs were grouped with DBSCAN, and TCRdist sequence similarity was added when clustering was performed within HLA-allele-positive subsets. Co-occurrence clustering excluded repertoires with fewer than 30,000 or more than 120,000 public chains, plus five with anomalous nucleotide sharing. As stored in TCRdb, this immuneACCESS dataset retains in-frame rearrangements with V and J assigned. A fraction of the clones does not appear; measured against another copy, unresolved V genes explain less than half of the discrepancy, and the remainder lacks a known reason. V and J calls and clone size are copied from that table; D and trimming were computed from the DNA. This sample gives nearly 110,000 clones in total; over 55% of them show up just once. Less than 3.5% of the sample is in the top ten clones.

The cohort consisted of hundreds of healthy bone marrow donors. At the time of sampling, all cohort members were nominally healthy, though unrecorded immune exposures were likely present. The donor tested CMV seronegative and was one of the 352 seronegative cohort members. Every donor gave a peripheral blood sample, and the peripheral blood mononuclear cells from that sample were used for TCR beta sequencing. The Qiagen DNeasy Blood Extraction Kit was used to extract genomic DNA from the blood cell samples. The receptor's source is a female donor in good health and CMV-seronegative. Recombination joined TRBV6-5 with TRBJ2-3, and TRBD1 aligns with 8 junction nucleotides. Material: PBMCs. The nucleotides are TGTGCCAGCAGTGTGGACAGGGAAGATACGCAGTATTTT. Translated, it gives CASSVDREDTQYF.